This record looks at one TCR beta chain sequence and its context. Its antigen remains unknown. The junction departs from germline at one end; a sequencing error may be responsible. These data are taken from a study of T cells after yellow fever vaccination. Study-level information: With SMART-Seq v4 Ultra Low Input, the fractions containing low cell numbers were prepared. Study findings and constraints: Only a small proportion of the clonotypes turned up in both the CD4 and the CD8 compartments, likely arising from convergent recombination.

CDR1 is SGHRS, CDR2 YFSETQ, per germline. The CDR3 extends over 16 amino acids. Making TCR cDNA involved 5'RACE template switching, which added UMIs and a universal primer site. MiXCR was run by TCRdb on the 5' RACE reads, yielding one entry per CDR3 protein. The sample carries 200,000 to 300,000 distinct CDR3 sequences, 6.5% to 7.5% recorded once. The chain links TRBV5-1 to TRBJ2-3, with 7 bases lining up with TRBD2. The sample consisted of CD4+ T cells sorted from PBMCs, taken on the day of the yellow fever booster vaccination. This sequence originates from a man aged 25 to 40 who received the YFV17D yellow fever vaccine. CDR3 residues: CASSLPLAEATDSQYF. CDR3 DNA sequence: TGCGCCAGCAGCTTGCCCCTAGCGGAGGCCACAGATTCGCAGTATTTT.